This entry lists 14 T cell receptor beta chains sequenced from one sample in a study of T cells expressing NK-cell markers. TCRdb derives one entry per CDR3 protein from the 5' RACE reads, leaving out DNA. This repertoire includes 500,000 to 700,000 distinct CDR3 sequences. Input material: blood T cells: a sorted CD56 or NKG2C T cell subset, CD4+ or CD8+ T cells, or bulk PBMC T cells (not recorded which). Source of these receptors: a man between 18 and 29 years old in good health.

The chain joins TRBV27 to TRBJ2-1; there is no DNA to check the TCRdb D call of TRBD1. The CDR3 runs 16 residues. Germline assignment: CDR1 MNHEY and CDR2 SMNVEV (reference sequence). The CDR3 loop reads CASSFRGGNMDNEQFF.

The chain has TRBV5-1 and TRBJ1-2. Germline V gene data show CDR1 as SGHRS and CDR2 as YFSETQ. The CDR3 length is 13 residues. This CDR3 is CASSLGRQYGYTF.

The genes are TRBV20-1 and TRBJ2-3; no DNA is available, so the TRBD1 call from TCRdb remains unchecked. The CDR3 spans 15 residues. Germline values: CDR1 DFQATT, CDR2 SNEGSKA (reference sequence). The CDR3 loop is CSAREMTGDTDTQYF.

The J gene is TRBJ2-3, the V gene TRBV25-1; the TCRdb D gene call, TRBD1, has no DNA to confirm it. Germline values: CDR1 MGHDK, CDR2 SYGVNS. The CDR3 length is 15 residues. The CDR3 region is CASAGTVVRTDTQYF.

This chain uses TRBV3-1 with TRBJ2-2; the TRBD2 assignment by TCRdb is unverifiable without DNA. The CDR3 contains 18 residues. Per the germline V gene, CDR1 is LGHDT and CDR2 is YNNKEL (reference sequence). CDR3 region: CASSQGSGGTTNTGELFF.

J is TRBJ2-1 and V is TRBV6-2 or TRBV6-3; lacking DNA, the TRBD2 call made by TCRdb goes unchecked. Germline lookup yields CDR1 MNHEY and CDR2 SVGEGT. The CDR3 has 20 residues. The CDR3: CASRLGPWTSGRADEDEQFF.

The J gene is TRBJ2-1, the V gene TRBV5-5; the TCRdb call, TRBD2, lacks DNA for checking. Germline assignment: CDR1 SGHKS and CDR2 YYEKEE (reference sequence). This CDR3 contains 18 residues. CDR3 in amino acids: CASSRRLAGEVVYYEQFF. Based on the CDR3 plus reference TRBV5-5 and TRBJ2-1, the full variable domain is DAGVTQSPTHLIKTRGQQVTLRCSPISGHKSVSWYQQVLGQGPQFIFQYYEKEERGRGNFPDRFSARQFPNYSSELNVNALLLGDSALYLCASSRRLAGEVVYYEQFFGPGTRLTVL.

The chain is built from TRBV29-1 and TRBJ2-3; no DNA is available, so the TRBD2 call from TCRdb remains unchecked. Germline CDR1 is SQVTM and CDR2 is ANQGSEA. The CDR3 covers 16 residues. The CDR3 loop is CSVDWTSGRKRDTQYF.

The genes are TRBV7-9 and TRBJ2-5; TCRdb returns TRBD1, unconfirmable since there is no DNA. The V gene's germline CDR1 is SEHNR and CDR2 FQNEAQ (reference sequence). CDR3 size: 13 residues. The CDR3 loop reads CASSVPGPETQYF.

The chain has TRBV24-1 and TRBJ1-1; without DNA, the TCRdb call of TRBD1 cannot be checked. Germline V lookup: CDR1 KGHDR, CDR2 SFDVKD. The CDR3 loop spans 14 amino acids. The CDR3 loop reads CATSDSTGNTEAFF.

The CDR3 sequence: CASSQVLGNEQFF. The V and J genes are TRBV4-3 and TRBJ2-1. The V gene's germline CDR1 is LGHNA and CDR2 YSLEER. The CDR3 extends over 13 amino acids.

V gene TRBV27 combines with J gene TRBJ2-1; TCRdb picks TRBD1, but there is no DNA to check that call. From germline, CDR1 is MNHEY and CDR2 SMNVEV (reference sequence). The CDR3 is 12 amino acids. CDR3 in amino acids: CATGGLTNEQFF.

The V call is TRBV5-1, the J call TRBJ2-1. The CDR3 length is 15 residues. CDR1 is SGHRS and CDR2 is YFSETQ in the germline V gene. CDR3 residues: CASSFSGSSYNEQFF. Full variable domain (rest looked up from reference TRBV5-1 and TRBJ2-1): KAGVTQTPRYLIKTRGQQVTLSCSPISGHRSVSWYQQTPGQGLQFLFEYFSETQRNKGNFPGRFSGRQFSNSRSEMNVSTLELGDSALYLCASSFSGSSYNEQFFGPGTRLTVL.

The chain has TRBV5-6 and TRBJ2-2; TCRdb picks TRBD2, but there is no DNA to check that call. CDR3 length: 15 amino acids. Germline CDR1 SGHDT, CDR2 YYEEEE. CDR3 region: CASSPGGYTTGELFF. Complete variable domain (other parts from reference TRBV5-6 and TRBJ2-2): DAGVTQSPTHLIKTRGQQVTLRCSPKSGHDTVSWYQQALGQGPQFIFQYYEEEERQRGNFPDRFSGHQFPNYSSELNVNALLLGDSALYLCASSPGGYTTGELFFGEGSRLTVL.